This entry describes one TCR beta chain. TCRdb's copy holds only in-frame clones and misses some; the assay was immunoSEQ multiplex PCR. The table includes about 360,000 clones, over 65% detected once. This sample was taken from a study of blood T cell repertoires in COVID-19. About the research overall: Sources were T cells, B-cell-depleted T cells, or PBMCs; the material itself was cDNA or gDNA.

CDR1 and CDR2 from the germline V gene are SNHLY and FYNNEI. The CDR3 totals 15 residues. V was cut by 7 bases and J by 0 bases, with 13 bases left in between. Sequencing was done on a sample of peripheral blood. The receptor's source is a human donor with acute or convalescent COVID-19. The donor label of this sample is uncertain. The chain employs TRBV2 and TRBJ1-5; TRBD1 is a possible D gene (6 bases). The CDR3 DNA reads TGTGCCAGCACCGGAGGACAGCTTAGCAATCAGCCCCAGCATTTT. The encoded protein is CASTGGQLSNQPQHF.